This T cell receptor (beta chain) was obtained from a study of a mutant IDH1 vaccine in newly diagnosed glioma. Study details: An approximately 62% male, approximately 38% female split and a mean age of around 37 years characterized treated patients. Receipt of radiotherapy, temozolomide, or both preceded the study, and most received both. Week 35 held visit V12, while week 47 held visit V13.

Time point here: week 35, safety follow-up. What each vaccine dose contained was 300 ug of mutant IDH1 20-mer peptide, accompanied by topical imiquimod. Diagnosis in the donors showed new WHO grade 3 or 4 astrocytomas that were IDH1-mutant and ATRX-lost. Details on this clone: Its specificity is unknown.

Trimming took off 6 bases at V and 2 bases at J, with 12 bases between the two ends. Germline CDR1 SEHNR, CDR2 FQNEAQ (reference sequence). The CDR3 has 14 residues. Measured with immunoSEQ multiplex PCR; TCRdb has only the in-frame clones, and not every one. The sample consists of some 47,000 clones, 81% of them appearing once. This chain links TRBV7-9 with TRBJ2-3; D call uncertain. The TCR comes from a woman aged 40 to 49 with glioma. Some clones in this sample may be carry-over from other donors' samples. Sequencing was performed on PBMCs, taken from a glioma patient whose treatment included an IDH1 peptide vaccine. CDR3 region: CASSQEHITDTQYF. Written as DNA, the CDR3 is TGTGCCAGCAGTCAGGAGCATATCACAGATACGCAGTATTTT.